One and the same sample provided the 30 T cell receptor beta chains below, sequenced in a study of blood T cell repertoires in COVID-19 (dated by TCRdb to about 2020). Preparation of the library involved the immunoSEQ multiplex PCR assay. Imported from immuneACCESS, the table was reduced by TCRdb to in-frame sequences with V and J called. These copies leave out some clones; in studies compared against another copy, an unresolved V gene accounts for under half, and the cause of the remainder is not known. The sample yields about 160,000 clones; 86% were counted once. Around 3.3% of the sample is held by the ten biggest clonotypes. Sequenced input: peripheral blood. The origin of the receptors is a man aged 65-85 years with acute or convalescent COVID-19.

This clone was picked up a small number of times. The gene calls are TRBV2 and TRBJ2-5; 14 nucleotides match TRBD2. The CDR3 contains 18 residues. V trimming: 4 bases; J trimming: 5 bases; junction bases outside the gene matches: 12. Germline lookup yields CDR1 SNHLY and CDR2 FYNNEI. CDR3 sequence (DNA): TGTGCCAGCAGTGGTTTCCCGACTAGCGGGAGGGAGGGCGAGACCCAGTACTTC. As protein: CASSGFPTSGREGETQYF.

This chain uses TRBV7-9 with TRBJ2-5; maybe TRBD2 (7 bases). This CDR3 is built from 18 residues. V was cut by 5 bases and J by 0 bases, with 22 bases left in between. The germline V gene encodes CDR1 SEHNR and CDR2 FQNEAQ (reference sequence). The CDR3 DNA reads TGTGCCAGCAGCCCACGGGGGGCCGTCGGGAGGTACCAAGAGACCCAGTACTTC. Amino acids: CASSPRGAVGRYQETQYF.

The chain is built from TRBV5-5 and TRBJ2-7, with 7 bases matching TRBD2. CDR1 is SGHKS and CDR2 is YYEKEE in the germline V gene (reference sequence). The CDR3 spans 14 residues. Trimming removed 6 bases from V and 5 bases from J; junction bases left unmatched: 11. The CDR3 loop reads CASTLWGGRDEQYF. CDR3 in DNA: TGTGCCAGCACCCTCTGGGGGGGTCGCGACGAGCAGTACTTC.

This clone was found once. The chain is built from TRBV7-2 and TRBJ1-6; a possible D gene is TRBD1 (5 bases). The CDR3 is made up of 15 amino acids. Germline CDR1 SGHTA, CDR2 FQGNSA. Trimming cost V 0 bases and J 7 bases, with 10 bases left between them. CDR3 region: CASSLAGASNSPLHF. DNA of the CDR3: TGTGCCAGCAGCTTAGCAGGGGCCTCGAATTCACCCCTCCACTTT.

The chain couples TRBV19 to TRBJ1-2, with no clear D. CDR1 is LNHDA, CDR2 SQIVND, per germline (reference sequence). CDR3 length: 16 residues. Trimming cost V 3 bases and J 4 bases, with 18 bases left between them. CDR3 loop: CASSIRGGDVGYGYTF. Written as DNA, the CDR3 is TGTGCCAGTAGTATCCGGGGAGGTGATGTGGGCTATGGCTACACCTTC.

J is TRBJ2-7 and V is TRBV5-8; 11 nucleotides align to TRBD2. V lost 1 base and J lost 4; bases outside the gene matches: 4. The germline V gene encodes CDR1 SGHTS and CDR2 YDEGEE. The CDR3 has 15 residues. CDR3 sequence: CASSLFGTSGYEQYF. In nucleotides, the CDR3 is TGTGCCAGCAGCTTGTTTGGGACTAGCGGTTACGAGCAGTACTTC.

The V gene is TRBV7-2, the J gene TRBJ2-7, with 10 bases that match TRBD2. From germline, CDR1 is SGHTA and CDR2 FQGNSA. The CDR3 runs 18 residues. The V gene end was trimmed by 1 base and the J gene end by 2 bases; junction bases not matched to a gene: 11. In DNA form, the CDR3 reads TGTGCCAGCAGCTTAGGGACTAGCGGCCATGGGGCGACCTACGAGCAGTACTTC. Amino acids: CASSLGTSGHGATYEQYF.

The chain uses TRBV28 and TRBJ2-2; 11 bases fit TRBD2. Looked up from germline, CDR1 is MDHEN and CDR2 is SYDVKM. The V and J ends lost 4 bases and 0 bases, in that order; junction bases with no gene match: 7. The CDR3 sequence is 18 residues long. CDR3 DNA sequence: TGTGCCAGCAGTTCAGGGACTAGCGGCCCCGCGAACACCGGGGAGCTGTTTTTT. Translation gives CASSSGTSGPANTGELFF. Based on the CDR3 plus reference TRBV28 and TRBJ2-2, the full variable domain is DVKVTQSSRYLVKRTGEKVFLECVQDMDHENMFWYRQDPGLGLRLIYFSYDVKMKEKGDIPEGYSVSREKKERFSLILESASTNQTSMYLCASSSGTSGPANTGELFFGEGSRLTVL.

The chain recombines TRBV7-8 with TRBJ2-7, with TRBD2 identical over 8 bases. With 1 base clipped from V and 4 bases from J, the junction kept 6 bases outside the gene matches. CDR1 and CDR2 (germline): SGHVS, FQNEAQ. The CDR3 has 15 amino acids. The CDR3 DNA sequence: TGTGCCAGCAGCTTAGTCCCGGGACTAGATTACGAGCAGTACTTC. Translating gives CASSLVPGLDYEQYF.

Here the CDR3 DNA reads TGTGCCAGCAGTTTCCTCCCCCCGGGACAGGGGCTCGAGCAGTACTTC. Translating it yields CASSFLPPGQGLEQYF. The chain is built from TRBV28 and TRBJ2-7; 10 bases are shared with TRBD1. This CDR3 is built from 16 residues. J was trimmed by 6 bases and V by 3 bases; bases with no gene match: 11. CDR1 MDHEN and CDR2 SYDVKM come from the germline V gene.

The rearrangement joins TRBV3-1 (or the pseudogene TRBV3-2) to TRBJ1-2; D unclear. The CDR3 has 12 amino acids. Germline V CDR1 and CDR2: LGHDT, YNNKEL (reference sequence). The germline V and J ends were trimmed by 3 bases and 3 bases, with 5 bases remaining between them. The CDR3 is CASSQADYGYTF. DNA of the CDR3: TGTGCCAGCAGCCAGGCAGACTATGGCTACACCTTC.

This clone showed up just once. The J gene is TRBJ2-1, the V gene TRBV28; unclear D gene. Germline loops: CDR1 MDHEN, CDR2 SYDVKM. The CDR3 has 12 amino acids. Deletions cut 4 bases from V and 6 bases from J, with 7 bases between. CDR3 DNA: TGTGCCAGCAGTTCTCCCCTCAATGAGCAGTTCTTC. Its protein product is CASSSPLNEQFF.

The sample holds a few counts of this clone. The genes are TRBV11-2 and TRBJ2-1; 7 bases line up with TRBD2. The length of the CDR3 is 15 residues. V trimming: 5 bases; J trimming: 6 bases; junction bases outside the gene matches: 10. The germline CDR1 and CDR2 sequences are SGHAT and FQNNGV. The CDR3 sequence is CASSPRTRVSNEQFF. The CDR3 nucleotides read TGTGCCAGCAGCCCCAGGACTAGAGTCTCCAATGAGCAGTTCTTC.

The chain has TRBV11-2 and TRBJ1-5; D might be TRBD1 (5 bases). Per the germline V gene, CDR1 is SGHAT and CDR2 is FQNNGV. This CDR3 region has 15 residues. V lost 0 bases and J lost 4, with 10 bases in between. CDR3 DNA: TGTGCCAGCAGCTTAGAAGCAGGGCTGAATCAGCCCCAGCATTTT. The encoded protein is CASSLEAGLNQPQHF.

The chain has TRBV5-1 and TRBJ2-3, with D perhaps matching TRBD1 (7 bases). The germline V gene encodes CDR1 SGHRS and CDR2 YFSETQ. CDR3 length: 14 residues. The V end lost 4 bases, the J end lost 6 bases, and 15 bases lay between the germline ends. The CDR3 region is CASSPLGGQDTQYF. The DNA for the CDR3 is TGCGCCAGCAGCCCCTTGGGGGGACAGGATACGCAGTATTTT.

V usage is TRBV4-1 and J usage is TRBJ1-2; D might be TRBD1 (6 bases). The CDR3 is made up of 15 amino acids. V was pared by 3 bases and J by 7 bases, with 18 bases between. CDR1 is MGHRA and CDR2 is YSYEKL in the germline V gene. The CDR3, as DNA: TGCGCCAGCAGCCATACCGACAGGTTCGCAGGTGGCTACACCTTC. Its protein is CASSHTDRFAGGYTF.

This chain links TRBV5-1 with TRBJ2-5; weak D call: TRBD2 (6 bases). V gave up 4 bases and J gave up 4 bases, with 14 bases separating them. CDR3 size: 14 residues. Per the germline V gene, CDR1 is SGHRS and CDR2 is YFSETQ. CDR3 protein: CASSQGGVRETQYF. CDR3 bases: TGCGCCAGCAGCCAAGGAGGGGTGCGAGAGACCCAGTACTTC.

This chain connects TRBV27 to TRBJ2-1; 7 nucleotides agree with TRBD1. V gave up 7 bases and J gave up 4 bases; unmatched junction bases: 10. This CDR3 is 15 amino acids long. CDR1 and CDR2 (germline): MNHEY, SMNVEV (reference sequence). CDR3 residues: CASKVETGTYNEQFF. In DNA form, the CDR3 reads TGTGCCAGCAAGGTAGAGACAGGGACGTACAATGAGCAGTTCTTC.

The rearrangement joins TRBV5-4 to TRBJ2-5; tentatively, D is TRBD1 (5 bases). The CDR3 totals 14 residues. Germline V gene lookup returns CDR1 SGHNT and CDR2 YYREEE (reference sequence). The ends were cut back, 1 base at V and 5 bases at J, with 12 bases in the middle. The CDR3 region is CASSLSPSGETQYF. CDR3 sequence (DNA): TGTGCCAGCAGCTTGTCGCCCTCAGGGGAGACCCAGTACTTC.

The CDR3 spells CASSRDTLRGYTF. Written as DNA, the CDR3 is TGTGCCAGCAGCCGGGACACTTTACGGGGCTACACCTTC. This chain uses TRBV7-2 with TRBJ1-2, with TRBD1 as a possible D gene (6 bases). CDR3 length equals 13 residues. Germline V gene lookup returns CDR1 SGHTA and CDR2 FQGNSA. Between the trimmed V and J ends, which lost 5 bases and 8 bases, there was a span of 15 bases.

The chain is built from TRBV27 and TRBJ1-5, with D uncertain. This CDR3 is built from 14 residues. V was cut by 1 base and J by 1 base, with 5 bases left in between. Per the germline V gene, CDR1 is MNHEY and CDR2 is SMNVEV (reference sequence). In DNA form, the CDR3 reads TGTGCCAGCAGTTTATTGGGCAGCAATCAGCCCCAGCATTTT. Translating it yields CASSLLGSNQPQHF.

The V gene is TRBV12-3 or TRBV12-4, the J gene TRBJ1-4, with TRBD1 as a possible D gene (5 bases). The CDR3 sequence is 12 residues long. Trimming pared 1 base from V and 8 bases from J, leaving 5 bases between. CDR3 residues: CASSLGGEKLFF. The CDR3 coding sequence is TGTGCCAGCAGTTTAGGGGGCGAAAAACTGTTTTTT.

The genes are TRBV6-5 and TRBJ1-1; maybe TRBD1 (5 bases). Germline V gives CDR1 MNHEY, CDR2 SVGAGI. This CDR3 contains 14 residues. Trimming took off 3 bases at V and 5 bases at J, with 13 bases between the two ends. CDR3 residues: CASSYLGARTEAFF. The CDR3 coding sequence is TGTGCCAGCAGTTATCTAGGGGCGAGGACTGAAGCTTTCTTT.

The chain recombines TRBV3-1 (or the pseudogene TRBV3-2) with TRBJ2-1, with D possibly being TRBD2 (6 bases). Trimming left V 0 bases short and J 4 bases short, with 13 bases between. The CDR3 has 16 amino acids. Per germline, CDR1 LGHDT and CDR2 YNNKEL (reference sequence). This chain's CDR3 is CASSQELPSDYNEQFF. The DNA for the CDR3 is TGTGCCAGCAGCCAAGAATTACCTAGCGATTACAATGAGCAGTTCTTC.

The gene calls are TRBV11-1 and TRBJ2-1; a possible D gene is TRBD2 (6 bases). This CDR3 contains 15 residues. V gave up 2 bases and J gave up 1 base, with 9 bases separating them. The germline V gene has CDR1 SGHAT and CDR2 FQDESV (reference sequence). This CDR3 is CASSLIGSSYNEQFF. The CDR3 DNA follows: TGTGCCAGCAGCTTAATCGGGAGTTCCTACAATGAGCAGTTCTTC.

This clone came up a few times. The V and J genes are TRBV19 and TRBJ1-5, with D unresolved. This CDR3 spans 16 amino acids. V was pared by 1 base and J by 0 bases, with 10 bases between. Germline CDR1 reads LNHDA; CDR2 reads SQIVND (reference sequence). CDR3 protein: CASSIGEQVSNQPQHF. CDR3 in DNA: TGTGCCAGTAGTATAGGGGAGCAGGTTAGCAATCAGCCCCAGCATTTT. The full variable domain, rest sourced from reference TRBV19 and TRBJ1-5, is DGGITQSPKYLFRKEGQNVTLSCEQNLNHDAMYWYRQDPGQGLRLIYYSQIVNDFQKGDIAEGYSVSREKKESFPLTVTSAQKNPTAFYLCASSIGEQVSNQPQHFGDGTRLSIL.

The V gene is TRBV7-2, the J gene TRBJ2-3; TRBD1 aligns across 10 bases. The length of the CDR3 is 15 residues. Germline V CDR1 and CDR2: SGHTA, FQGNSA. With V trimmed by 5 bases and J by 5 bases, 7 bases remained unmatched. CDR3 protein: CASSRGQGRGDTQYF. CDR3 nucleotide sequence: TGTGCCAGCAGCCGGGGACAGGGGAGAGGAGATACGCAGTATTTT.

The rearrangement uses TRBV29-1 and TRBJ2-3; TRBD2 might be the D (5 bases). The V gene's germline CDR1 is SQVTM and CDR2 ANQGSEA. The CDR3 has 13 amino acids. Trimming pared 6 bases from V and 1 base from J, leaving 11 bases between. Here the CDR3 DNA reads TGCAGCGTGGGGAGCCTGGGCACAGATACGCAGTATTTT. It specifies CSVGSLGTDTQYF.

The chain couples TRBV13 to TRBJ2-1, with D perhaps matching TRBD1 (5 bases). V lost 5 bases and J 7 bases, leaving 21 bases between the germline ends. The CDR3 runs to 16 residues. CDR1 PRHDT and CDR2 FYEKMQ come from the germline V gene (reference sequence). The chain's CDR3 is CASSLGLSGAPNEQFF. In nucleotides, the CDR3 is TGTGCCAGCAGCCTCGGGCTGAGTGGGGCCCCAAATGAGCAGTTCTTC.

The V call is TRBV9, the J call TRBJ2-1, with 10 bases aligning to TRBD1. The CDR3 sequence is 16 residues long. The ends lost 0 bases at V and 7 bases at J; junction bases unmatched: 7. The germline V gene encodes CDR1 SGDLS and CDR2 YYNGEE. CDR3 region: CASSVAGQGVGNEQFF. In nucleotides, the CDR3 is TGTGCCAGCAGCGTAGCTGGACAGGGGGTAGGTAATGAGCAGTTCTTC.